Below, 18 T cell receptor beta chains from the same sample are listed, as sequenced in a study of blood T cell repertoires in COVID-19. Generated by immunoSEQ multiplex PCR, the TCRdb table keeps only in-frame clones and is missing some. The table records 300,000 to 400,000 clones, roughly 89% of them present only once. The sequenced material came from peripheral blood. The receptors were gathered from a woman aged 18-29 years who had recovered from COVID-19.

Only one count was recorded for this clone. This specimen includes other DNA sequences encoding the same CDR3. The CDR3 DNA is TGTGCCAGCAGTTTAGTTGCGGGCAACACCATATATTTT. Amino acid sequence: CASSLVAGNTIYF. This chain connects TRBV12-3 or TRBV12-4 to TRBJ1-3; D gene ambiguous. This CDR3 has 13 residues. V was pared by 1 base and J by 7 bases, with 8 bases between.

The rearrangement links TRBV11-2 to TRBJ2-1, with D possibly TRBD1 on 6 matching bases. The CDR3 extends over 15 amino acids. V lost 2 bases, J lost 0 bases, and 8 bases lay in between. Germline V lookup: CDR1 SGHAT, CDR2 FQNNGV. The CDR3 DNA follows: TGTGCCAGCAGCTTACAGGGGAGCTCCTACAATGAGCAGTTCTTC. Translated, it gives CASSLQGSSYNEQFF.

The rearrangement joins TRBV5-1 to TRBJ2-1; D possibly corresponds to TRBD2 (6 bases). V shed 0 bases and J shed 7 bases, with 14 bases lying between them. CDR3 size: 15 residues. CDR1 is SGHRS and CDR2 is YFSETQ in the germline V gene. CDR3 loop: CASSLVDSGHNEQFF. Written as DNA, the CDR3 is TGCGCCAGCAGCTTGGTTGATAGCGGCCATAATGAGCAGTTCTTC.

The gene calls are TRBV14 and TRBJ1-2; no clear D gene. Germline V CDR1 and CDR2: SGHDN, FVKESK. The ends were cut back, 7 bases at V and 7 bases at J, with 13 bases in the middle. CDR3 length equals 12 residues. CDR3 residues: CASNLNRGGYTF. In DNA form, the CDR3 reads TGTGCCAGCAACTTGAACCGCGGTGGCTACACCTTC.

This chain uses TRBV29-1 with TRBJ1-2; 10 bases agree with TRBD1. Per the germline V gene, CDR1 is SQVTM and CDR2 is ANQGSEA. The ends lost 5 bases at V and 7 bases at J; junction bases unmatched: 13. This CDR3 spans 15 amino acids. CDR3: CSVYKTGGVGSGYTF. CDR3 DNA: TGCAGCGTTTATAAGACAGGGGGCGTAGGCAGTGGCTACACCTTC.

This chain links TRBV7-9 with TRBJ2-2, with D hard to call. Germline V gene data show CDR1 as SEHNR and CDR2 as FQNEAQ (reference sequence). CDR3 size: 13 residues. The V end was cut by 5 bases, the J end by 6 bases, with 10 bases between. CDR3 protein: CASSLLSAGELFF. CDR3 DNA sequence: TGTGCCAGCAGCCTCCTTTCAGCCGGGGAGCTGTTTTTT. Full variable domain (missing parts from reference TRBV7-9 and TRBJ2-2): DTGVSQNPRHKITKRGQNVTFRCDPISEHNRLYWYRQTLGQGPEFLTYFQNEAQLEKSRLLSDRFSAERPKGSFSTLEIQRTEQGDSAMYLCASSLLSAGELFFGEGSRLTVL.

V and J are TRBV11-3 and TRBJ2-7, with 7 bases that match TRBD1. V dropped 3 bases and J dropped 3; count of bases not matched to a gene: 14. This CDR3 has 17 residues. Germline V gives CDR1 SGHNT, CDR2 YENEEA. The CDR3 DNA reads as TGTGCCAGCAGCTTTGGCCCGGACAGGAGGCTTTACTACGAGCAGTACGTC. Its protein product is CASSFGPDRRLYYEQYV.

The rearrangement uses TRBV4-3 and TRBJ2-1, with 12 bases lining up with TRBD2. J was trimmed by 4 bases and V by 0 bases; bases with no gene match: 1. The CDR3 runs 16 residues. In germline, CDR1 is LGHNA, CDR2 YSLEER. The CDR3 protein is CASSQEGLAGYNEQFF. CDR3 bases: TGCGCCAGCAGCCAAGAGGGACTAGCGGGTTACAATGAGCAGTTCTTC.

The CDR3 loop is CASSFRGLRGGSSYNEQFF. Here the CDR3 DNA reads TGTGCCAGCAGTTTCAGGGGACTTCGGGGGGGGTCCTCCTACAATGAGCAGTTCTTC. The chain joins TRBV27 to TRBJ2-1; 8 bases match TRBD2. The J segment lost 0 bases and the V segment lost 3 bases, leaving 13 bases of the junction unmatched. CDR3 size: 19 residues. Germline CDR1 and CDR2: MNHEY and SMNVEV (reference sequence).

CDR3 sequence reads: CASYSVGDSTEQYV. The CDR3, as DNA: TGTGCCAGCTATAGCGTGGGGGACAGTACCGAGCAGTACGTC. The chain combines TRBV18 with TRBJ2-7; TRBD1 agrees at 7 bases. The germline CDR1 and CDR2 sequences are KGHSH and LQKENI. This CDR3 has 14 amino acids. J gave up 6 bases and V 7 bases, and 12 bases lay outside the gene matches.

The chain links TRBV4-3 to TRBJ1-5, with D tentatively TRBD1 (5 bases). CDR1 is LGHNA, CDR2 YSLEER, per germline. The CDR3 totals 16 residues. V was clipped by 1 base and J by 5 bases, with 15 bases between them. CDR3: CASSQVHGREDQPQHF. CDR3 DNA: TGCGCCAGCAGCCAAGTTCACGGCAGGGAGGATCAGCCCCAGCATTTT.

This chain links TRBV10-2 with TRBJ2-1, with 12 positions matching TRBD2. The V gene end was trimmed by 6 bases and the J gene end by 5 bases; junction bases not matched to a gene: 5. Germline CDR1 and CDR2: WSHSY and SAAADI. The CDR3 length is 15 residues. The CDR3 region is CASRARLAGDNEQFF. The CDR3 DNA is TGCGCCAGCAGAGCAAGACTAGCGGGAGACAATGAGCAGTTCTTC.

The rearrangement links TRBV9 to TRBJ2-1, with a weak D call TRBD1 (5 bases). The CDR3 is 13 residues long. Between the trimmed V and J ends, which lost 3 bases and 4 bases, there was a span of 8 bases. CDR1 is SGDLS and CDR2 is YYNGEE in the germline V gene. The CDR3 protein is CASSARQYNEQFF. The CDR3 DNA reads as TGTGCCAGCAGCGCTCGACAGTACAATGAGCAGTTCTTC.

The genes are TRBV14 and TRBJ1-1; TRBD1 matches at 7 bases. Trimming cost V 3 bases and J 5 bases; bases outside gene matches: 6. CDR1 SGHDN and CDR2 FVKESK come from the germline V gene. The CDR3 extends over 14 amino acids. CDR3 nucleotides: TGTGCCAGCAGCCACCGACAGGGAGGTACTGAAGCTTTCTTT. It translates to CASSHRQGGTEAFF.

The chain combines TRBV15 with TRBJ2-7, with D maybe TRBD1 (5 bases). Trimming pared 0 bases from V and 4 bases from J, leaving 13 bases between. This CDR3 contains 15 residues. In germline, CDR1 is LNHNV, CDR2 YYDKDF (reference sequence). The CDR3 loop is CATSRDPRASYEQYV. The CDR3 bases are TGTGCCACCAGCAGAGATCCCAGGGCATCGTACGAGCAGTACGTC.

This chain uses TRBV18 with TRBJ2-3, with TRBD1 as a possible D gene (5 bases). The V end lost 3 bases, the J end lost 1 base, and 23 bases lay between the germline ends. The CDR3 has 19 residues. Germline V gene data show CDR1 as KGHSH and CDR2 as LQKENI. The CDR3 region is CASSPYILGFGARTDTQYF. CDR3 coding DNA: TGTGCCAGCTCACCGTATATACTCGGATTTGGGGCCCGCACAGATACGCAGTATTTT. Looking up the rest from reference TRBV18 and TRBJ2-3 gives the full variable domain: NAGVMQNPRHLVRRRGQEARLRCSPMKGHSHVYWYRQLPEEGLKFMVYLQKENIIDESGMPKERFSAEFPKEGPSILRIQQVVRGDSAAYFCASSPYILGFGARTDTQYFGPGTRLTVL.

The chain combines TRBV12-5 with TRBJ1-2; D remains unclear. Trimming removed 0 bases at V and 5 bases at J, with 16 bases between. The CDR3 contains 16 residues. Germline CDR1 and CDR2: LGHNT and FRNRAP. The CDR3 DNA reads TGTGCTAGTGGTTTGGTCGGGGAGGTTCCACTATATGGCTACACCTTC. This gives the protein CASGLVGEVPLYGYTF.

The chain joins TRBV5-5 to TRBJ2-3, with unresolved D. Germline CDR1 is SGHKS and CDR2 is YYEKEE (reference sequence). Trimming took off 2 bases at V and 0 bases at J, with 7 bases between the two ends. CDR3 length equals 14 residues. CDR3: CASSLSRSTDTQYF. Written as DNA, the CDR3 is TGTGCCAGCAGCTTATCGCGGAGCACAGATACGCAGTATTTT.